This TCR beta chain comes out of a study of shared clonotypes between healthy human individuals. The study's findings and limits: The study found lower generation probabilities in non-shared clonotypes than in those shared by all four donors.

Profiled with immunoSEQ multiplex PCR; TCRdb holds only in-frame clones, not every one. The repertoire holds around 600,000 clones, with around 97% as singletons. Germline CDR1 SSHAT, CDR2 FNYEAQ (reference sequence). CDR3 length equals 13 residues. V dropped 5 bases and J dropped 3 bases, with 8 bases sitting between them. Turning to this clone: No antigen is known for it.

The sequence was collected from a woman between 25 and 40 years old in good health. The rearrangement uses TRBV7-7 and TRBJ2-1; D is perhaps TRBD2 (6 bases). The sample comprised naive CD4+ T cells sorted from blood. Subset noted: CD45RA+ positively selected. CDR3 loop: CASSKTSYNEQFF. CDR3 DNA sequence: TGTGCCAGCAGCAAGACTAGCTACAATGAGCAGTTCTTC.